This paragraph reports one T cell receptor (beta chain). What it binds is not known. The study sorted every CD8+ T cell subset in triplicate at hundreds of thousands of cells each. The data stem from a study of CXCR3-negative and CXCR3-positive naive CD8 T cells. Study-wide results and caveats: TRB CDR3 properties served as the basis for inferring TCR strength, and surface CD5 was comparable between naive subsets.

Libraries were UMI-labeled 5' RACE TRB cDNA. Reanalyzing the 5' RACE reads, TCRdb keeps one entry per CDR3 protein, without DNA. The table for this sample gives about 38,000 distinct CDR3 sequences. Material: memory CD8+ T cells from blood. This TCR came from a human donor in good health. Some clones in this sample may be carry-over from other donors' samples.

This CDR3 is CSVVQGGEQYF. V gene TRBV29-1 combines with J gene TRBJ2-7; TCRdb gives TRBD1 as the D gene, but with no DNA this cannot be confirmed. Germline loops: CDR1 SQVTM, CDR2 ANQGSEA. This CDR3 has 11 residues.